The TCR beta chain under discussion was sequenced for a study of T cells in Graves' hyperthyroidism and ophthalmopathy. Study-level background: Peripheral blood specimens were obtained at initial diagnosis, prior to any treatment.

Each diagnosis was grounded in clinical symptoms, serum thyroxine and TRAb, thyroid ultrasound, and orbital computed tomography. The CDR3 extends over 16 amino acids. The ends lost 2 bases at V and 6 bases at J; junction bases unmatched: 13. Germline CDR1 reads DFQATT; CDR2 reads SNEGSKA (reference sequence). In this sample, this clonotype turned up many times. Amplified TCR beta CDR3 regions derived from RNA transcripts. First-round RT-PCR of the TCR CDR3 relied on the HTBI primer set. TCRdb passed the multiplex PCR reads through MiXCR, listing each CDR3 protein once. This repertoire shows hundreds of thousands of distinct CDR3 sequences, approximately 25% found once; its top ten account for 11%.

The TCR comes from a woman aged 25-40 years with Graves' ophthalmopathy. Material: blood. This chain connects TRBV20-1 to TRBJ1-2; TRBD1 aligns across 9 bases. CDR3: CSARMLWGGQGDGYTF. CDR3 nucleotide sequence: TGCAGTGCTAGAATGTTGTGGGGGGGACAGGGAGATGGCTACACCTTC.